A selection of T cell receptor beta chains follows, all from one sample in a study of cytomegalovirus exposure and HLA in healthy donors. Generated by immunoSEQ multiplex PCR, the TCRdb table keeps only in-frame clones and is missing some. The table lists more than 150,000 clones, 80% to 85% of them singletons. Specimen: PBMCs. Receptors were obtained from a woman aged 18-30 years in good health and CMV-seropositive. The CDR3 runs from the conserved cysteine through the conserved F or W. The order of the fields is V gene, CDR3 length, clone size, J gene, D gene, CDR3 DNA, CDR3 protein. The D gene is left open where the match is weak. Expanded clones are given a class, and other clones once, few, many or no size at all.

v_call: TRBV7-9; cdr3_length: 12; clone_size: -; j_call: TRBJ1-1; d_call: -; cdr3_nt: TGTGCCAGCAGCTTAGCGCAGGATGAAGCTTTCTTT; cdr3_aa: CASSLAQDEAFF
v_call: TRBV7-7; cdr3_length: 16; clone_size: -; j_call: TRBJ2-1; d_call: TRBD2; cdr3_nt: TGTGCCAGCAGCTCAGAGTTAGCGGGGGTACGAAATGAGCAGTTCTTC; cdr3_aa: CASSSELAGVRNEQFF
v_call: TRBV18; cdr3_length: 15; clone_size: -; j_call: TRBJ2-3; d_call: TRBD1; cdr3_nt: TGTGCCAGCTCACAAGACAGGGTGACCTGGGATACGCAGTATTTT; cdr3_aa: CASSQDRVTWDTQYF
v_call: TRBV7-3; cdr3_length: 14; clone_size: -; j_call: TRBJ2-2; d_call: -; cdr3_nt: TGTGCCAGCAGCACCAACAGGGCCACCGGGGAGCTGTTTTTT; cdr3_aa: CASSTNRATGELFF
v_call: TRBV10-3; cdr3_length: 11; clone_size: many; j_call: TRBJ2-2; d_call: -; cdr3_nt: TGTGCCATCGCGAGGACCGGGGAGCTGTTTTTT; cdr3_aa: CAIARTGELFF
v_call: TRBV18; cdr3_length: 11; clone_size: -; j_call: TRBJ1-2; d_call: -; cdr3_nt: TGTGCCAGCTCAAGTGAGGTGGGCTACACCTTC; cdr3_aa: CASSSEVGYTF
v_call: TRBV7-3; cdr3_length: 15; clone_size: -; j_call: TRBJ2-1; d_call: TRBD2; cdr3_nt: TGTGCCAGCAGCCCCTCAGCGGGGGGATACAATGAGCAGTTCTTC; cdr3_aa: CASSPSAGGYNEQFF
v_call: TRBV6-1; cdr3_length: 14; clone_size: -; j_call: TRBJ1-5; d_call: TRBD1; cdr3_nt: TGTTCCTCCGCGGGACAGTTGGGCAATCAGCCCCAGCATTTT; cdr3_aa: CSSAGQLGNQPQHF
v_call: TRBV9; cdr3_length: 16; clone_size: -; j_call: TRBJ1-1; d_call: TRBD1; cdr3_nt: TGTGCCAGCAGCGAACATCGGACAGGGACGAACACTGAAGCTTTCTTT; cdr3_aa: CASSEHRTGTNTEAFF
v_call: TRBV29-1; cdr3_length: 12; clone_size: -; j_call: TRBJ2-5; d_call: -; cdr3_nt: TGCAGCGTTGACGATGGGGGGGAGACCCAGTACTTC; cdr3_aa: CSVDDGGETQYF
v_call: TRBV5-8; cdr3_length: 14; clone_size: -; j_call: TRBJ1-1; d_call: -; cdr3_nt: TGTGCCAGGCCTTTGGGGGGGGTGAACACTGAAGCTTTCTTT; cdr3_aa: CARPLGGVNTEAFF
v_call: TRBV7-9; cdr3_length: 12; clone_size: -; j_call: TRBJ2-1; d_call: -; cdr3_nt: TGTGCCAGCAGCTCTACTAGCAGTGAGCAGTTCTTC; cdr3_aa: CASSSTSSEQFF
v_call: TRBV18; cdr3_length: 14; clone_size: few; j_call: TRBJ1-6; d_call: -; cdr3_nt: TGTGCCAGCTCACCAGAGGGTATGGTCTCACCCCTCCACTTT; cdr3_aa: CASSPEGMVSPLHF
v_call: TRBV9; cdr3_length: 15; clone_size: -; j_call: TRBJ1-1; d_call: TRBD1; cdr3_nt: TGTGCCAGCAGCGTATCTTCGGGGACAGGCACTGAAGCTTTCTTT; cdr3_aa: CASSVSSGTGTEAFF
v_call: TRBV7-9; cdr3_length: 13; clone_size: -; j_call: TRBJ2-1; d_call: -; cdr3_nt: TGTGCCAGCAGCCTCTCCGGGAGAGATGAGCAGTTCTTC; cdr3_aa: CASSLSGRDEQFF
v_call: TRBV9; cdr3_length: 13; clone_size: few; j_call: TRBJ1-2; d_call: TRBD1; cdr3_nt: TGTGCCAGCAGCCCTTGGGACAGCTATGGCTACACCTTC; cdr3_aa: CASSPWDSYGYTF
v_call: TRBV18; cdr3_length: 16; clone_size: -; j_call: TRBJ1-3; d_call: -; cdr3_nt: TGTGCCAGCTCTCGTGGACTCATTAGCTCTGGAAACACCATATATTTT; cdr3_aa: CASSRGLISSGNTIYF
v_call: TRBV19; cdr3_length: 15; clone_size: -; j_call: TRBJ1-5; d_call: -; cdr3_nt: TGTGCCAGTAGTATAGAACGGAGAAGCAATCAGCCCCAGCATTTT; cdr3_aa: CASSIERRSNQPQHF